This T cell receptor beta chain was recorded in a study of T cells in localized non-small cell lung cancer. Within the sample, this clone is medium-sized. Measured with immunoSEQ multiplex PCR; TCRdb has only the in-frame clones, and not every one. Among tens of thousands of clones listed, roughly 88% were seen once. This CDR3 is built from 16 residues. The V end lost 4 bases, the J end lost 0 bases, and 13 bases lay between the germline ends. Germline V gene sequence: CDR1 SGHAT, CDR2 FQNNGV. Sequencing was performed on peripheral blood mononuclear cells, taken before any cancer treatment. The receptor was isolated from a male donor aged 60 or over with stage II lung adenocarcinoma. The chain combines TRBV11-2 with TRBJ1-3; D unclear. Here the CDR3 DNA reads TGTGCCAGCAGCTCACCCCGGGCCATCTCTGGAAACACCATATATTTT. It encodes CASSSPRAISGNTIYF.